This T cell receptor (beta chain) was recorded in a study of blood T cell repertoires in COVID-19 (dated by TCRdb to the early 2020s). Turning to the overall study: Samples from collaborators originated in the United States, Italy and Spain and spanned both the acute and convalescent phases of COVID-19. A de-identified subject ID, COVID-19 status, age in years and sex were almost always included in the sample metadata. Where available, HLA class I and class II types were obtained from metadata supplied by the sample provider rather than from assay-based typing. The samples were drawn from two sources: the first 160 participants of the ongoing ImmuneRACE study, and 950 to 1,500 subjects contributed by 6 global collaborators. The material from the prospective study consisted of cDNA or gDNA derived from T cells, B-cell-depleted T cells, or PBMCs. The dataset comprised deeply sampled blood TCRbeta repertoires from subjects exposed to, actively infected with, or recovered from COVID-19. The repertoires were made available in a free public database intended to serve as a resource for research on the immune response to SARS-CoV-2.

The collaborating institutions used their own protocols to collect whole blood in K2EDTA tubes. For TCRbeta analysis, collaborators shipped samples in one of three forms: frozen whole blood, isolated PBMCs, or DNA extracted from either of those sample types. From V the trimming removes 6 bases and from J it removes 2 bases, while the gene matches leave 9 bases of the junction unaccounted for. From a lookup of the germline V gene, CDR1 and CDR2 are KGHSH and LQKENI. From the cysteine through the phenylalanine, the CDR3 covers 16 amino acids. Only the CDR3 portion is preserved as DNA: 48 bases, with reading frame beginning at the first base. Overall study outcomes, separate from this receptor: How much clinical and demographic metadata was included differed by source and by participant, and the metadata was provided uncurated.

TCRbeta CDR3 regions were amplified from genomic DNA using the immunoSEQ Assay, a bias-controlled multiplex PCR. The study's own analysis went as follows. The number of nucleated cells in each sample was estimated from the amplification of reference gene primers within the assay. Sequence reads were collapsed and filtered to measure the absolute abundance of every unique TCRbeta CDR3 rearrangement. For each sample, productive Simpson clonality was calculated as the square root of Simpson's diversity index across productive rearrangements. TCRdb took over this immuneACCESS table, retaining in-frame rearrangements with V and J assigned. Such tables are incomplete; in checked studies, under half of the missing clones stem from an unresolved V gene, and the remainder is unexplained. Clonal size and the V and J genes are those of that table, whereas D and trimming came from the DNA. Within this sample are roughly 230,000 clones, with 88% of them counted one time only. The top ten clones comprise 1.5% to 2% of the sample.

To note about this clone: There is no known antigen for this receptor. No clone much larger than this one lies a single base away; base qualities are absent.

The TCR comes from an older man with acute or convalescent COVID-19. The chain is assembled from TRBV18 and TRBJ1-5, with TRBD1 identical over 8 junction bases. The sample consisted of peripheral blood. For the CDR3, the sequence is CASSITVDRGNQPQHF. The nucleotides read TGTGCCAGCTCGATAACGGTGGACAGGGGCAATCAGCCCCAGCATTTT.